The clone carrying this T cell receptor beta chain was counted at least ten times. RNA transcripts were the template, and TCR beta CDR3 regions were amplified from them. HTBI-primed first-round RT-PCR preceded second-round multiplex PCR. TCRdb ran MiXCR on the multiplex PCR reads and lists one entry per CDR3 protein. The repertoire holds about 1.1 million distinct CDR3 sequences, with 35% to 40% as singletons. These data originate in a study of Graves' ophthalmopathy and Graves' hyperthyroidism. Trimming removed 6 bases at V and 4 bases at J, with 9 bases between. This CDR3 has 13 residues. Germline CDR1 is LNHDA and CDR2 is SQIVND (reference sequence).

This chain connects TRBV19 to TRBJ2-2; no firm D call. The material sequenced was peripheral blood or thyroid tissue (not recorded which). This TCR was recovered from an adult man with Graves' hyperthyroidism. The CDR3 loop is CASSWLVTGELFF. In DNA, the CDR3 is TGTGCCAGTAGCTGGCTGGTCACCGGGGAGCTGTTTTTT.